Below are 27 T cell receptor beta chains sequenced from a single sample in a study of CD8+ T cells in alopecia areata. Sequencing templates came from extracted RNA that was reverse transcribed into cDNA. Data came from immunoSEQ multiplex PCR; TCRdb stores just in-frame clones and leaves some out. The repertoire has more than 90,000 clones, less than 45% of them found once; the top ten carry roughly 3.3%. The sequenced sample consisted of CD4+ T cells sorted from blood. The receptors were sampled from a human donor with alopecia areata.

This sequence joins TRBV29-1 and TRBJ2-3; D gene unclear. The CDR3 runs 12 residues. Germline V gene data show CDR1 as SQVTM and CDR2 as ANQGSEA. The ends were cut back, 1 base at V and 2 bases at J, with 4 bases in the middle. The CDR3 DNA sequence: TGCAGCGTTGAAGCTAACACAGATACGCAGTATTTT. The encoded protein is CSVEANTDTQYF.

V is TRBV7-2 and J is TRBJ2-7, with D perhaps TRBD1 (6 bases). V lost 0 bases, J lost 6 bases, and 9 bases lay in between. The CDR3 consists of 13 residues. Germline V gene data show CDR1 as SGHTA and CDR2 as FQGNSA. The CDR3 nucleotides are TGTGCCAGCAGCTTAGCACAGGGAAGCGAGCAGTACTTC. Translating gives CASSLAQGSEQYF.

CDR3 DNA sequence: TGCGCCAGCAGAAAAGGGAGTGATCAGCCCCAGCATTTT. Translating it yields CASRKGSDQPQHF. The chain carries TRBV4-1 and TRBJ1-5; D is uncertain. The V end lost 6 bases, the J end lost 5 bases, and 11 bases lay between the germline ends. The CDR3 covers 13 residues. Per germline, CDR1 MGHRA and CDR2 YSYEKL.

The chain uses TRBV7-9 and TRBJ2-2, with D perhaps matching TRBD1 (5 bases). V was trimmed by 5 bases and J by 7 bases, leaving 14 bases between them. Germline assignment: CDR1 SEHNR and CDR2 FQNEAQ (reference sequence). This CDR3 spans 14 amino acids. The CDR3 nucleotides are TGTGCCAGCAGCCTCAACAGGTTGGACGGGGAGCTGTTTTTT. It is translated as CASSLNRLDGELFF. Supplemented by reference TRBV7-9 and TRBJ2-2, the full variable domain reads DTGVSQNPRHKITKRGQNVTFRCDPISEHNRLYWYRQTLGQGPEFLTYFQNEAQLEKSRLLSDRFSAERPKGSFSTLEIQRTEQGDSAMYLCASSLNRLDGELFFGEGSRLTVL.

The J gene is TRBJ1-1, the V gene TRBV6-1; D is ambiguous. CDR1 MNHNS and CDR2 SASEGT come from the germline V gene. The CDR3 has 12 amino acids. Trimming stripped 7 bases from V and 1 base from J, with 7 bases between. The CDR3 sequence is CASISGNTEAFF. The CDR3 region has the DNA TGTGCCAGCATCTCAGGGAACACTGAAGCTTTCTTT.

V usage is TRBV18 and J usage is TRBJ1-2, with a weak D call TRBD1 (6 bases). The CDR3 is made up of 13 amino acids. The V end was cut by 3 bases, the J end by 2 bases, with 7 bases between. CDR1 is KGHSH, CDR2 LQKENI, per germline. DNA of the CDR3: TGTGCCAGCTCACCCGACAGGAACTATGGCTACACCTTC. Its protein product is CASSPDRNYGYTF.

The count of this clone is one. The chain carries TRBV2 and TRBJ2-5; D gene unclear. CDR3 length: 11 amino acids. The V and J ends lost 7 bases and 1 base respectively, with 4 bases between them. Germline CDR1 and CDR2: SNHLY and FYNNEI. The CDR3 region is CASTPQETQYF. CDR3 nucleotides: TGTGCCAGCACCCCCCAAGAGACCCAGTACTTC.

The genes are TRBV30 and TRBJ1-1, with D perhaps matching TRBD1 (5 bases). This CDR3 contains 11 residues. V was shortened by 3 bases and J by 7 bases, with 9 bases between the two germline ends. Germline CDR1 is GTSNPN and CDR2 is SVGIG (reference sequence). CDR3 coding DNA: TGTGCCTGGAGGGGACCCGGTGAAGCTTTCTTT. Protein sequence: CAWRGPGEAFF.

V and J are TRBV20-1 and TRBJ2-5; the D gene is possibly TRBD2 (5 bases). The CDR3 consists of 11 residues. V was clipped by 5 bases and J by 4 bases, with 8 bases between them. The germline V gene encodes CDR1 DFQATT and CDR2 SNEGSKA (reference sequence). The CDR3 nucleotides read TGCAGTGCTGCCCGGGGAGAGACCCAGTACTTC. Its translation: CSAARGETQYF.

J is TRBJ2-3 and V is TRBV4-3; TRBD2 might be the D (5 bases). This CDR3 is 17 amino acids long. In germline, CDR1 is LGHNA, CDR2 YSLEER. The germline V and J ends were trimmed by 0 bases and 4 bases, with 17 bases remaining between them. The DNA for the CDR3 is TGCGCCAGCAGCCAAGATAGCACTAGAGATTTGGCAGATACGCAGTATTTT. It translates to CASSQDSTRDLADTQYF.

This clone has only one observation. The chain is built from TRBV2 and TRBJ1-6; D gene uncertain. The CDR3 consists of 12 residues. The V end was cut by 6 bases, the J end by 9 bases, with 9 bases between. CDR1 is SNHLY and CDR2 is FYNNEI in the germline V gene. The CDR3 loop is CASSDGSSPLHF. The CDR3 bases are TGTGCCAGCAGCGACGGGAGTTCACCCCTCCACTTT. The variable domain in full, completed from reference TRBV2 and TRBJ1-6, reads EPEVTQTPSHQVTQMGQEVILRCVPISNHLYFYWYRQILGQKVEFLVSFYNNEISEKSEIFDDQFSVERPDGSNFTLKIRSTKLEDSAMYFCASSDGSSPLHFGNGTRLTVT.

The sample holds a few counts of this clone. This chain connects TRBV7-9 to TRBJ2-1; D unresolved. The germline gives CDR1 SEHNR, CDR2 FQNEAQ (reference sequence). V was clipped by 1 base and J by 15 bases, with 10 bases between them. CDR3 length equals 11 residues. This CDR3 reads CASSLGQFLFF. The CDR3 DNA reads TGTGCCAGCAGCTTAGGGCAGTTTCTGTTCTTC.

This clone was seen only once. The J gene is TRBJ2-1, the V gene TRBV7-3; TRBD2 agrees at 7 bases. The CDR3 is 18 amino acids. Germline CDR1 and CDR2: SGHTA and FQGTGA. Trimming removed 4 bases from V and 9 bases from J; junction bases left unmatched: 21. The CDR3 bases are TGTGCCAGCAGCTCGCGACTTGGGACCAGCGGGACCCACCGTGAGCAGTTCTTC. This codes for CASSSRLGTSGTHREQFF.

This clone showed up just a few times. V gene TRBV7-9 combines with J gene TRBJ2-1; D uncertain. The length of the CDR3 is 15 residues. Trimming took 3 bases from V and 2 from J, leaving 11 bases between them. The germline gives CDR1 SEHNR, CDR2 FQNEAQ (reference sequence). CDR3 region: CASSFGSQAYNEQFF. Written as DNA, the CDR3 is TGTGCCAGCAGCTTTGGGTCCCAGGCCTACAATGAGCAGTTCTTC.

This clone has a handful of counts. The J gene is TRBJ2-1, the V gene TRBV14, with TRBD1 as a possible D gene (5 bases). The CDR3 extends over 14 amino acids. Germline CDR1 is SGHDN and CDR2 is FVKESK. V lost 1 base to trimming and J lost 2 bases, with 6 bases between them. CDR3 nucleotide sequence: TGTGCCAGCAGCCAAGCGACAGCCTACAATGAGCAGTTCTTC. It encodes CASSQATAYNEQFF.

The V and J genes are TRBV4-1 and TRBJ2-5; D unresolved. V shed 1 base and J shed 2 bases, with 8 bases lying between them. CDR3 length equals 14 residues. Germline assignment: CDR1 MGHRA and CDR2 YSYEKL. This CDR3 is CASSQAVTQETQYF. CDR3 bases: TGCGCCAGCAGCCAAGCGGTAACTCAAGAGACCCAGTACTTC.

This chain links TRBV4-1 with TRBJ2-1; 11 bases map to TRBD2. The CDR3 runs to 15 residues. With 4 bases clipped from V and 6 bases from J, the junction kept 5 bases outside the gene matches. The germline V gene has CDR1 MGHRA and CDR2 YSYEKL. The CDR3 loop reads CASSPSLAGGNEQFF. The CDR3 coding sequence is TGCGCCAGCAGCCCCTCCCTAGCGGGAGGCAATGAGCAGTTCTTC.

The sample holds a few counts of this clone. One end of the junction is discordant with germline, which a read error may explain. The chain employs TRBV28 and TRBJ2-7; possibly TRBD1 for D (6 bases). This CDR3 is 14 amino acids long. The germline gives CDR1 MDHEN, CDR2 SYDVKM. CDR3 sequence (DNA): TGTGCCAGCAGCAAATCCGGGACATCATACGGGCAGTACTTC. As protein: CASSKSGTSYGQYF. The variable domain in full, completed from reference TRBV28 and TRBJ2-7, reads DVKVTQSSRYLVKRTGEKVFLECVQDMDHENMFWYRQDPGLGLRLIYFSYDVKMKEKGDIPEGYSVSREKKERFSLILESASTNQTSMYLCASSKSGTSYGQYFGPGTRLTVT.

The chain is built from TRBV6-5 and TRBJ1-1; D call uncertain. This CDR3 has 16 residues. Germline CDR1 reads MNHEY; CDR2 reads SVGAGI. Trimming stripped 0 bases from V and 0 bases from J, with 11 bases between. The CDR3 sequence is CASSYSGGRMNTEAFF. In nucleotides, the CDR3 is TGTGCCAGCAGTTACTCCGGCGGGAGGATGAACACTGAAGCTTTCTTT.

Only a few counts were recorded for this clone. This chain connects TRBV4-3 to TRBJ1-1; D possibly corresponds to TRBD1 (5 bases). V was trimmed by 3 bases and J by 6 bases, leaving 17 bases between them. The CDR3 covers 15 residues. The V gene's germline CDR1 is LGHNA and CDR2 YSLEER. The CDR3 nucleotides are TGCGCCAGCAGCCAGGCGGGACGGAGGGTCCCTGAAGCTTTCTTT. Protein: CASSQAGRRVPEAFF.

There are a few counts of this clone. This chain joins TRBV4-2 and TRBJ1-4; 9 nucleotides line up with TRBD1. The germline V gene has CDR1 LGHNA and CDR2 YNFKEQ. This CDR3 is 14 amino acids long. Trimming cost V 4 bases and J 3 bases; bases outside gene matches: 0. The CDR3 nucleotides read TGTGCCAGCAGCCGGGACAGGGCTAATGAAAAACTGTTTTTT. Protein sequence: CASSRDRANEKLFF.

The chain recombines TRBV7-2 with TRBJ2-5; 9 bases are a match to TRBD2. CDR1 is SGHTA and CDR2 is FQGNSA in the germline V gene. V shed 4 bases and J 1 base; nucleotides not matched to a gene: 1. The CDR3 runs 14 residues. Here the CDR3 reads CASSSGLAQETQYF. The CDR3 DNA reads TGTGCCAGCAGCTCGGGACTAGCCCAAGAGACCCAGTACTTC.

The rearrangement joins TRBV18 to TRBJ1-1; D gene uncertain. The germline V and J ends were trimmed by 2 bases and 1 base, with 8 bases remaining between them. The CDR3 loop spans 14 amino acids. Germline V CDR1 and CDR2: KGHSH, LQKENI. Written as DNA, the CDR3 is TGTGCCAGCTCACCAATTACTCGGAACACTGAAGCTTTCTTT. Translating it yields CASSPITRNTEAFF.

On this clone itself: One end of the junction fails to match germline, which may point to a read error. This sequence joins TRBV19 and TRBJ1-2, with a tentative D call TRBD1 (5 bases). Germline CDR1 is LNHDA and CDR2 is SQIVND (reference sequence). This CDR3 is 11 amino acids long. The DNA for the CDR3 is TGTGCCAGTAGGAGCACACCAATCGGGACGTTC. Amino acid sequence: CASRSTPIGTF.

The chain combines TRBV4-3 with TRBJ2-6; TRBD2 is a possible D gene (6 bases). This CDR3 comprises 19 residues. V lost 1 base and J 3 bases, leaving 19 bases between the germline ends. CDR1 and CDR2 (germline): LGHNA, YSLEER. CDR3 in DNA: TGCGCCAGCAGCCAAGGGTTCTTTCAACGGGAGCGTGGGGCCAACGTCCTGACTTTC. Residues: CASSQGFFQRERGANVLTF.

This clone was seen more than once but under ten times. The chain combines TRBV29-1 with TRBJ2-1; weak D call: TRBD1 (6 bases). Germline-derived CDR1 and CDR2 are SQVTM and ANQGSEA. V was trimmed by 5 bases and J by 7 bases, leaving 15 bases between them. This CDR3 contains 13 residues. The CDR3 coding sequence is TGCAGCGTTACCGAAACAGGGTCGAATGAGCAGTTCTTC. Its translation: CSVTETGSNEQFF.

The chain joins TRBV4-3 to TRBJ2-3, with TRBD2 as a possible D gene (6 bases). The V and J ends lost 6 bases and 0 bases respectively, with 13 bases between them. The germline V gene encodes CDR1 LGHNA and CDR2 YSLEER. The CDR3 covers 15 residues. CDR3 sequence: CASRPTRASTDTQYF. The CDR3 bases are TGCGCCAGCAGGCCGACTAGAGCTAGCACAGATACGCAGTATTTT.